The 25 T cell receptor beta chains below were found in one sample sequenced in a study of T cells in Graves' hyperthyroidism and ophthalmopathy. RNA transcripts gave rise to amplified TCR beta CDR3 regions. The primer set for the first-round RT-PCR of the TCR CDR3 was HTBI. TCRdb passed the multiplex PCR reads through MiXCR, listing each CDR3 protein once. The sample shows 480,000 or so distinct CDR3 sequences, over 45% of them seen only once. Sequenced input: peripheral blood or thyroid tissue (not recorded which). The receptors shown here come from an adult woman with Graves' disease, either hyperthyroidism or ophthalmopathy (not recorded which).

This chain uses TRBV3-1 with TRBJ1-3, with D hard to call. The V end was cut by 0 bases, the J end by 0 bases, with 6 bases between. CDR1 and CDR2 from the germline V gene are LGHDT and YNNKEL (reference sequence). The CDR3 is 15 residues long. This CDR3 is CASSQDLGSGNTIYF. In DNA, the CDR3 is TGTGCCAGCAGCCAAGATCTGGGCTCTGGAAACACCATATATTTT.

Ten or more counts support this clonotype. The V and J genes are TRBV13 and TRBJ2-2; 7 bases fit TRBD2. This CDR3 is built from 15 residues. V gave up 4 bases and J gave up 7 bases; unmatched junction bases: 9. CDR1 and CDR2 from the germline V gene are PRHDT and FYEKMQ (reference sequence). The CDR3 here is CASSSAGEPGGELFF. The CDR3 DNA sequence: TGTGCCAGCAGCTCGGCGGGAGAACCTGGCGGGGAGCTGTTTTTT.

The chain couples TRBV10-3 to TRBJ2-5, with 9 nucleotides matching TRBD2. V dropped 4 bases and J dropped 2; count of bases not matched to a gene: 2. From germline, CDR1 is ENHRY and CDR2 SYGVKD. The length of the CDR3 is 14 residues. Here the CDR3 reads CAISVLAGQETQYF. In nucleotides, the CDR3 is TGTGCCATCAGTGTTCTAGCGGGACAAGAGACCCAGTACTTC.

The chain links TRBV19 to TRBJ1-2; 12 bases match TRBD1. CDR1 is LNHDA, CDR2 SQIVND, per germline (reference sequence). J was trimmed by 2 bases and V by 9 bases; bases with no gene match: 10. The CDR3 loop spans 16 amino acids. The CDR3: CASSEGQGAQNYGYTF. DNA of the CDR3: TGTGCCAGCAGCGAGGGACAGGGGGCGCAGAACTATGGCTACACCTTC.

The rearrangement links TRBV12-3 or TRBV12-4 to TRBJ2-7, with 7 bases that match TRBD2. The junction had 4 bases not matched to a gene; V was cut back by 5 bases and J by 9 bases. The CDR3 is 11 residues long. In nucleotides, the CDR3 is TGTGCCAGCAGTAGACTAGCACTGCAGTACTTC. Its protein is CASSRLALQYF.

About this clonotype: A junction end diverges from the germline sequence, so it may reflect a read error. The V and J genes are TRBV20-1 and TRBJ1-2; no definite D call. Germline lookup yields CDR1 DFQATT and CDR2 SNEGSKA (reference sequence). The CDR3 is 12 residues long. The CDR3 here is CSASGANYGYAF. The CDR3 region has the DNA TGCAGTGCTAGCGGAGCTAACTATGGCTACGCCTTC.

The chain couples TRBV7-9 to TRBJ2-5; the match to TRBD2 covers 9 bases. Germline V gives CDR1 SEHNR, CDR2 FQNEAQ (reference sequence). V lost 7 bases to trimming and J lost 0 bases; unmatched junction nucleotides: 3. CDR3 length: 14 amino acids. The CDR3 reads CASNQRGDQETQYF. CDR3 in DNA: TGTGCCAGCAATCAGCGGGGGGACCAAGAGACCCAGTACTTC.

A remark on this clonotype: The junction does not match germline at one end; this may be a read error. This chain links TRBV10-3 with TRBJ1-5; D unresolved. The CDR3 contains 14 residues. Germline CDR1 is ENHRY and CDR2 is SYGVKD. The CDR3, as DNA: TGTGCCAGCAGTTCCCTTTCGACTAATCAGCCCCAGCATTTT. Encoded protein: CASSSLSTNQPQHF.

This clonotype was counted a few times. The CDR3 nucleotides read TGTGCCAGCATCCAAGCGGGACTAGCGGGAGTTGGCGAGCAGTACTTC. The encoded protein is CASIQAGLAGVGEQYF. The chain employs TRBV10-3 and TRBJ2-7; 14 bases align to TRBD2. CDR1 and CDR2 from the germline V gene are ENHRY and SYGVKD. J gave up 6 bases and V 10 bases, and 14 bases lay outside the gene matches. The CDR3 is 16 residues long.

This clonotype was seen only a few times. The chain joins TRBV5-4 to TRBJ1-1; tentative D call: TRBD1 (5 bases). Germline values: CDR1 SGHNT, CDR2 YYREEE (reference sequence). V dropped 4 bases and J dropped 10 bases, with 17 bases sitting between them. This CDR3 region has 13 residues. Here the CDR3 DNA reads TGTGCCAGCAGCATAAGCGGGGGGAAGGGAGCTTTCTTT. The encoded protein is CASSISGGKGAFF. Drawing the rest from reference TRBV5-4 and TRBJ1-1, the complete variable domain is ETGVTQSPTHLIKTRGQQVTLRCSSQSGHNTVSWYQQALGQGPQFIFQYYREEENGRGNFPPRFSGLQFPNYSSELNVNALELDDSALYLCASSISGGKGAFFGQGTRLTVV.

This rearrangement joins TRBV7-9 to TRBJ1-4; D perhaps matches TRBD1 (5 bases). The CDR3 is 15 residues long. The V end was cut by 7 bases, the J end by 10 bases, with 22 bases between. The germline gives CDR1 SEHNR, CDR2 FQNEAQ (reference sequence). The CDR3 is CASNTAWGETGKLFF. The CDR3, as DNA: TGTGCCAGCAACACCGCGTGGGGGGAAACTGGAAAACTGTTTTTT. Full variable domain (missing parts from reference TRBV7-9 and TRBJ1-4): DTGVSQNPRHKITKRGQNVTFRCDPISEHNRLYWYRQTLGQGPEFLTYFQNEAQLEKSRLLSDRFSAERPKGSFSTLEIQRTEQGDSAMYLCASNTAWGETGKLFFGSGTQLSVL.

This clonotype was picked up a small number of times. The chain uses TRBV6-2 or TRBV6-3 and TRBJ1-6; D may be TRBD1 (5 bases). Germline V gene data show CDR1 as MNHEY and CDR2 as SVGEGT. This CDR3 is 16 amino acids long. V gave up 2 bases and J gave up 9 bases, with 17 bases separating them. CDR3 sequence reads: CASSYGGGAIPSPLHF. CDR3 nucleotides: TGTGCCAGCAGTTACGGGGGAGGGGCCATACCTTCACCCCTCCACTTT.

This chain connects TRBV15 to TRBJ2-7, with a tentative D call TRBD1 (6 bases). Germline CDR1 is LNHNV and CDR2 is YYDKDF (reference sequence). The CDR3 covers 14 residues. Between the trimmed V and J ends, which lost 1 base and 3 bases, there was a span of 10 bases. The CDR3 DNA follows: TGTGCCACCAGCAGAGGGGACACACTCTACGAGCAGTACTTC. Protein: CATSRGDTLYEQYF.

The V call is TRBV20-1, the J call TRBJ2-5; D possibly corresponds to TRBD2 (5 bases). From germline, CDR1 is DFQATT and CDR2 SNEGSKA (reference sequence). The germline V and J ends were trimmed by 2 bases and 9 bases, with 10 bases remaining between them. This CDR3 comprises 11 residues. In DNA, the CDR3 is TGCAGTGCTAGATCCGGGAAGGCCCAGTACTTC. Its protein is CSARSGKAQYF.

This clonotype was seen many times. The chain has TRBV2 and TRBJ2-5; 11 bases are a match to TRBD2. CDR1 SNHLY and CDR2 FYNNEI come from the germline V gene. J was trimmed by 0 bases and V by 4 bases; bases with no gene match: 4. This CDR3 has 16 amino acids. CDR3 residues: CASSAGTSGNQETQYF. In DNA, the CDR3 is TGTGCCAGCAGTGCGGGGACTAGCGGAAACCAAGAGACCCAGTACTTC.

About this clonotype itself: Because it lacks the conserved phenylalanine or tryptophan at the end, this CDR3 is likely a read error. The V call is TRBV20-1, the J call TRBJ1-1; D is ambiguous. CDR1 is DFQATT, CDR2 SNEGSKA, per germline (reference sequence). The V end lost 3 bases, the J end lost 1 base, and 9 bases lay between the germline ends. The CDR3 runs to 13 residues. The CDR3 reads CSARVWGNTEAFP. DNA for the CDR3: TGCAGTGCTAGGGTTTGGGGGAACACTGAAGCTTTCCCT.

About this clonotype: This may be a read error: a much more frequent sequence differs by one nucleotide. The gene calls are TRBV2 and TRBJ1-5; the D is unclear. Germline V gene data show CDR1 as SNHLY and CDR2 as FYNNEI. The CDR3 loop spans 13 amino acids. Between the trimmed V and J ends, which lost 6 bases and 9 bases, there was a span of 15 bases. This CDR3 reads CASSPGPLRPQHF. For the CDR3, the DNA is TGTGCCAGCAGCCCGGGCCCCTTACGGCCCCAGCATTTT.

J is TRBJ2-7 and V is TRBV29-1; no firm D call. Trimming pared 1 base from V and 6 bases from J, leaving 10 bases between. In germline, CDR1 is SQVTM, CDR2 ANQGSEA. There are 12 residues in the CDR3. CDR3 sequence: CSVEGGMGEQYF. The CDR3 DNA follows: TGCAGCGTTGAAGGGGGTATGGGCGAGCAGTACTTC.

This chain uses TRBV20-1 with TRBJ2-5; 8 bases line up with TRBD2. The germline gives CDR1 DFQATT, CDR2 SNEGSKA (reference sequence). Trimming took 0 bases from V and 2 from J; bases not matched to a gene: 8. The CDR3 sequence is 16 residues long. CDR3 in amino acids: CSARDLVAGSQETQYF. The DNA for the CDR3 is TGCAGTGCTAGAGATTTGGTAGCGGGGTCTCAAGAGACCCAGTACTTC.

This clonotype has a count of ten or more. The rearrangement joins TRBV7-3 to TRBJ2-5; 7 bases line up with TRBD1. Per the germline V gene, CDR1 is SGHTA and CDR2 is FQGTGA. J gave up 4 bases and V 0 bases, and 5 bases lay outside the gene matches. The CDR3 is 15 residues long. The CDR3 here is CASSLTNAGGETQYF. CDR3 nucleotide sequence: TGTGCCAGCAGCTTAACGAATGCAGGGGGAGAGACCCAGTACTTC.

This clonotype was seen ten or more times. The chain uses TRBV20-1 and TRBJ1-2, with a tentative D call TRBD1 (5 bases). This CDR3 has 13 amino acids. The germline V gene encodes CDR1 DFQATT and CDR2 SNEGSKA (reference sequence). The germline V and J ends were trimmed by 3 bases and 2 bases, with 10 bases remaining between them. DNA for the CDR3: TGCAGTGCTAGCTTCCGGGGGAACTATGGCTACACCTTC. Residues: CSASFRGNYGYTF.

This clonotype was seen repeatedly, ten times or more. CDR3 bases: TGTGCCAGCAGTGTCAGCGGGAGGGCCCAAGAGCAGTACTTC. Residues: CASSVSGRAQEQYF. The chain combines TRBV6-1 with TRBJ2-7; 10 nucleotides align to TRBD2. Germline V gives CDR1 MNHNS, CDR2 SASEGT. V was clipped by 4 bases and J by 7 bases; unmatched bases: 7. The length of the CDR3 is 14 residues.

This clonotype was observed a few times. V gene TRBV2 combines with J gene TRBJ2-2; possible D gene TRBD2, 6 bases. The CDR3 runs to 12 residues. Germline values: CDR1 SNHLY, CDR2 FYNNEI. V lost 8 bases and J 8 bases, leaving 12 bases between the germline ends. The CDR3 region has the DNA TGTGCCAGCTCAACGGGGGTAGGGGAGCTGTTTTTT. It specifies CASSTGVGELFF.

The chain joins TRBV7-1 to TRBJ1-3, with D perhaps matching TRBD1 (5 bases). TRBV7-1 is an ORF, and what it does is uncertain. V gave up 6 bases and J gave up 0 bases, with 15 bases separating them. The CDR3 is made up of 16 amino acids. CDR3: CASRAKGKYSGNTIYF. CDR3 coding DNA: TGTGCCAGCAGGGCAAAGGGGAAATACTCTGGAAACACCATATATTTT.

This clonotype was counted between two and nine times. A much more abundant neighbour one base away suggests this may be a read error. This sequence joins TRBV19 and TRBJ1-5; no reliable D call. Per the germline V gene, CDR1 is LNHDA and CDR2 is SQIVND (reference sequence). The CDR3 spans 17 residues. CDR3 loop: CAGSMAAVRYSNQPQHF. For the CDR3, the DNA is TGTGCCGGTAGTATGGCGGCGGTAAGGTATAGCAATCAGCCCCAGCATTTT.